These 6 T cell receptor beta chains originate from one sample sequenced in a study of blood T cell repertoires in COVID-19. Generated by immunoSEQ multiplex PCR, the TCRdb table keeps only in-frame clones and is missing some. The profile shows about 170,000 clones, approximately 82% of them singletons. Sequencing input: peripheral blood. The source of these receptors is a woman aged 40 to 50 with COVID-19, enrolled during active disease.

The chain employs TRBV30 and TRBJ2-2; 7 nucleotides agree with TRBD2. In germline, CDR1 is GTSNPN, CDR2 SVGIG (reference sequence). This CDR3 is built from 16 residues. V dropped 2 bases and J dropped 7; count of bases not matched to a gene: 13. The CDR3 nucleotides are TGTGCCTGGAGTAGGGAGGGCGGGGGACGTAACGGGGAGCTGTTTTTT. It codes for CAWSREGGGRNGELFF.

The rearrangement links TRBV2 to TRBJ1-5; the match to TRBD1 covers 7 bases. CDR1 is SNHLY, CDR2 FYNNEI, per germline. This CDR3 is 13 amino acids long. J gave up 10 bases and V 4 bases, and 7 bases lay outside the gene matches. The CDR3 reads CASSGDSIYPQHF. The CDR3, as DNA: TGTGCCAGCAGTGGGGACAGTATATACCCCCAGCATTTT.

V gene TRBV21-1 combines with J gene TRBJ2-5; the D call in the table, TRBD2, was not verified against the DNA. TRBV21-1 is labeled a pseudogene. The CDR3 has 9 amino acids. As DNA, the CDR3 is TGTGCCCTGCGGGGGACCCAGTACTTC. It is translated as CALRGTQYF.

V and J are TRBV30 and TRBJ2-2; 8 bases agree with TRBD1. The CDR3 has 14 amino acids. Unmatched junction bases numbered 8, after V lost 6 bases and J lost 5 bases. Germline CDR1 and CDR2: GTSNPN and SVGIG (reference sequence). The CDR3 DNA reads TGTGCCTGTTCCAGGGGGCGCGGGACCGGGGAGCTGTTTTTT. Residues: CACSRGRGTGELFF.

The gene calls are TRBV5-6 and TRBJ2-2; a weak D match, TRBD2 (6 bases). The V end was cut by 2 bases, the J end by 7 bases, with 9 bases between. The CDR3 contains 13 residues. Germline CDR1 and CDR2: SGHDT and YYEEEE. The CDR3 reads CASSFLGGGELFF. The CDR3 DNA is TGTGCCAGCAGCTTTTTGGGGGGCGGGGAGCTGTTTTTT.

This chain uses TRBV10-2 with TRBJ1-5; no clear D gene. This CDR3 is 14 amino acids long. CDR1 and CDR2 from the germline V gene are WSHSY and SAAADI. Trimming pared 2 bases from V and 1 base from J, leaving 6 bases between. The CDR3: CASSEITSNQPQHF. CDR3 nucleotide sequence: TGCGCCAGCAGTGAGATAACAAGCAATCAGCCCCAGCATTTT.